This T cell receptor beta chain was documented in a study of metastatic and nonmetastatic thyroid tumors. Study-wide context: Peripheral blood and tumor or nodule samples from malignant and benign thyroid patients were compared. Overall study findings and caveats: In both blood and tumor samples, TCR beta diversity was reported significantly higher for malignant than benign nodules.

From the PCR reads, TCRdb re-called clones with MiXCR. Altogether 25,000 or so clones are present, approximately 24% being singletons, with the ten largest covering more than 5%. All patients were untreated before thyroid surgery. Within the sample, this clone is medium-sized (0.01 to 0.1%). The antigen is undetermined. V lost 3 bases and J lost 2; bases outside the gene matches: 1. Germline V lookup: CDR1 DFQATT, CDR2 SNEGSKA (reference sequence). This CDR3 contains 13 residues. The source material was blood. This sequence was found in a female donor with papillary thyroid cancer or a benign thyroid nodule (not recorded which). Some clones in this sample may be carry-over from other donors' samples. The chain employs TRBV20-1 and TRBJ1-2; 9 bases match TRBD1. The DNA of the CDR3 is TGCAGTGCTAGCGGACAGGGGAACTATGGCTACACCTTC. Protein: CSASGQGNYGYTF.